These T cell receptor beta chains were read from a single sample in a study of OX40 agonist ivuxolimab in advanced cancers. Sequencing used immunoSEQ multiplex PCR; TCRdb keeps in-frame clones, though not all of them. Here the sample spans about 51,000 clones, about nine tenths being singletons. Sequenced here: CD4+ or CD8+ T cells sorted from blood, sampled in a trial of the OX40 agonist ivuxolimab. All receptors come from an adult with an advanced solid tumor such as melanoma, head and neck, liver or kidney cancer. Each CDR3 is given with its conserved first and last residue. Fields, in order: J gene, clone size, V gene, D gene, CDR3 DNA, CDR3 protein. The D gene is left open where the match is weak. The size entry is marked missing in some rows and otherwise reads once, few, many or a size class.

TRBJ1-5 | . | TRBV28 | TRBD1 | TGTGCCAGCAGTTTTGGGACAGGCGTCGGCAATCAGCCCCAGCATTTT | CASSFGTGVGNQPQHF
TRBJ2-7 | once | TRBV19 | . | TGTGCCAGTAGTATAGAGACATCCTCCTACGAGCAGTACTTC | CASSIETSSYEQYF
TRBJ1-1 | . | TRBV6-6 | . | TGTGCCAGCAGCACGGGGGGAGGCACTGAAGCTTTCTTT | CASSTGGGTEAFF
TRBJ1-6 | once | TRBV6-1 | . | TGTGCCAGCAGACCGACAGCAGATAATTCACCCCTCCACTTT | CASRPTADNSPLHF
TRBJ2-7 | . | TRBV4-1 | TRBD1 | TGCGCCAGCAGCCACTTACCGGGACAGGGGGGGTCATACGAGCAGTACTTC | CASSHLPGQGGSYEQYF
TRBJ1-5 | . | TRBV5-1 | TRBD1 | TGCGCCAGCAGCAGCGACGGACAGGAAAATCAGCCCCAGCATTTT | CASSSDGQENQPQHF
TRBJ2-7 | . | TRBV7-6 | . | TGTGCCAGCAGCTTAGCCGATGAGACATCTTACGAGCAGTACTTC | CASSLADETSYEQYF
TRBJ1-2 | . | TRBV30 | . | TGTGCCTGGATGGGTAACGATGGCTACACCTTC | CAWMGNDGYTF
TRBJ1-2 | . | TRBV25-1 | . | TGTGCCAGCAGTGGCCCGAGAGAAGCCTATGGCTACACCTTC | CASSGPREAYGYTF
TRBJ1-2 | few | TRBV30 | . | TGTGCCTGGAGTGTAGTAAACTACACCTTC | CAWSVVNYTF
TRBJ1-2 | . | TRBV6-4 | . | TGTGCCAGCAGTTCTCTCGGGACCCCCTACGGCTACACCTTC | CASSSLGTPYGYTF
TRBJ1-4 | . | TRBV27 | . | TGTGCCAGCAGTTTCCGTCAAAATGAAAAACTGTTTTTT | CASSFRQNEKLFF